The 13 T cell receptor beta chains below were found in one sample sequenced in a study of T cell repertoires in cytomegalovirus infection. TCRdb re-called the reads with MiXCR, one entry per CDR3 protein. The sample has roughly 500,000 distinct CDR3 sequences; about 42% are singletons. These receptors have no identified antigens. The sequencing here drew on cultured PBMCs, taken from culture after CMV antigen stimulation. Every receptor here comes from a human donor in good health (CMV status not recorded). Some clones in this sample may be carry-over from other donors' samples.

This clonotype has only a few counts. This chain links TRBV25-1 with TRBJ2-7, with D hard to call. This CDR3 contains 14 residues. CDR1 MGHDK and CDR2 SYGVNS come from the germline V gene. V was cut by 1 base and J by 6 bases, with 13 bases left in between. CDR3 sequence: CASSESPLGFEQYF. As DNA, the CDR3 is TGTGCCAGCAGTGAATCCCCCCTGGGGTTCGAGCAGTACTTC.

The chain couples TRBV24-1 to TRBJ2-5, with TRBD1 matching over 9 bases. Germline CDR1 is KGHDR and CDR2 is SFDVKD. The CDR3 is 13 amino acids. V shed 7 bases, J shed 5 bases, and the junction held 4 bases outside the gene matches. The CDR3 spells CATRQGARETQYF. In DNA form, the CDR3 reads TGTGCCACCAGACAGGGGGCGCGGGAGACCCAGTACTTC.

This clonotype has a handful of counts. The CDR3 bases are TGTGCCAGCAGCTCTTATACAGGGAACACTGAAGCTTTCTTT. Protein: CASSSYTGNTEAFF. This sequence joins TRBV7-2 and TRBJ1-1, with D maybe TRBD1 (5 bases). The CDR3 covers 14 residues. The V end lost 4 bases, the J end lost 1 base, and 10 bases lay between the germline ends. Germline CDR1 and CDR2: SGHTA and FQGNSA.

The chain joins TRBV12-3 or TRBV12-4 to TRBJ1-6; D is unresolved. CDR3 length: 13 amino acids. Trimming pared 6 bases from V and 9 bases from J, leaving 12 bases between. In DNA form, the CDR3 reads TGTGCCAGCAGGACCGGCCCCCGTTCACCCCTCCACTTT. Its protein is CASRTGPRSPLHF.

Only a few counts were recorded for this clonotype. The chain is built from TRBV6-1 and TRBJ2-2; perhaps TRBD1 as D (6 bases). Germline V gene sequence: CDR1 MNHNS, CDR2 SASEGT. The CDR3 has 15 amino acids. V was cut by 2 bases and J by 7 bases, with 14 bases left in between. CDR3 sequence: CASSERQGSDGELFF. CDR3 sequence (DNA): TGTGCCAGCAGTGAACGGCAGGGGTCTGACGGGGAGCTGTTTTTT.

The chain couples TRBV2 to TRBJ2-1, with D unclear. Germline lookup yields CDR1 SNHLY and CDR2 FYNNEI. With 8 bases removed from V and 8 bases from J, the gap between germline ends came to 7 bases. The CDR3 is made up of 10 amino acids. The CDR3 region has the DNA TGTGCCAGCGCGATCTATGAGCAGTTCTTC. Translating it yields CASAIYEQFF.

The chain is built from TRBV12-3 or TRBV12-4 and TRBJ1-1, with 8 bases identical to TRBD1. CDR3 size: 14 residues. V was pared by 6 bases and J by 4 bases, with 7 bases of the junction left unmatched. CDR3 nucleotide sequence: TGTGCCAGCAGAGGACAGGGTTTAAGCACTGAAGCTTTCTTT. It codes for CASRGQGLSTEAFF.

CDR3 DNA sequence: TGTGCCAGCAGCTCTACTAGCGGGAGGTTCACCGGGGAGCTGTTTTTT. Translation: CASSSTSGRFTGELFF. This rearrangement joins TRBV5-4 to TRBJ2-2; 12 positions agree with TRBD2. Trimming removed 3 bases from V and 4 bases from J; junction bases left unmatched: 4. This CDR3 region has 16 residues. From germline, CDR1 is SGHNT and CDR2 YYREEE (reference sequence).

The chain uses TRBV20-1 and TRBJ2-3; possible D gene TRBD2, 5 bases. The CDR3 spans 18 residues. The germline V gene has CDR1 DFQATT and CDR2 SNEGSKA (reference sequence). Trimming removed 2 bases from V and 1 base from J, with 22 bases in between. CDR3 protein: CSARPRPGSRPGTDTQYF. In DNA form, the CDR3 reads TGCAGTGCTAGACCACGTCCTGGGAGTAGACCTGGCACAGATACGCAGTATTTT.

As regards this clonotype: The junction differs from germline at one of its ends, possibly a read error. The chain joins TRBV5-3 to TRBJ2-7, with D unclear. TRBV5-3 is identified as an open reading frame with a role that is uncertain. CDR3 length: 14 residues. CDR3 DNA: TGTGCCAGCAGCTTAACGCCCCGCCTACGCGAGCAGTACTTC. Translated: CASSLTPRLREQYF.

The chain links TRBV7-2 to TRBJ2-7; weak D call: TRBD1 (5 bases). V was trimmed by 2 bases and J by 7 bases, leaving 12 bases between them. Germline lookup yields CDR1 SGHTA and CDR2 FQGNSA. The CDR3 runs 13 residues. The CDR3 DNA reads as TGTGCCAGCAGCTTATATCTGGGGCTGGAGCAGTACTTC. It is translated as CASSLYLGLEQYF.

The rearrangement links TRBV7-6 to TRBJ2-1; TRBD2 aligns across 9 bases. The CDR3 is 16 residues long. The ends lost 5 bases at V and 6 bases at J; junction bases unmatched: 11. The germline CDR1 and CDR2 sequences are SGHVS and FNYEAQ. The CDR3 coding sequence is TGTGCCAGCAGCACACGCAGCGGGGGGATCAGCAATGAGCAGTTCTTC. Residues: CASSTRSGGISNEQFF.

This clonotype has a handful of counts. The genes are TRBV28 and TRBJ2-7; either TRBD1 or TRBD2 may fit D (6 bases each). Germline assignment: CDR1 MDHEN and CDR2 SYDVKM. The ends were cut back, 1 base at V and 5 bases at J, with 15 bases in the middle. CDR3 length: 15 residues. The CDR3 here is CASSLSSRGRNEQYF. CDR3 bases: TGTGCCAGCAGTTTATCCTCTCGGGGGCGAAACGAGCAGTACTTC.